These 7 T cell receptor beta chains share one sample of origin, sequenced in a study of blood T cells in healthy people across ages. The use of a sample-barcoded 5' primer and a J-beta primer mix characterized a second PCR of about 6 to 12 cycles. In TCRdb, the 5' RACE reads were re-called with MiXCR into one record per CDR3 protein. There are approximately 1,000,000 distinct CDR3 sequences in the sample; over 35% occur only once, and approximately 17% lies in the top ten. The sample comprised blood. The receptors come from an older woman in good health.

The chain has TRBV3-1 and TRBJ1-2; D remains unclear. Germline CDR1 reads LGHDT; CDR2 reads YNNKEL (reference sequence). V gave up 2 bases and J gave up 7 bases, with 17 bases separating them. The CDR3 sequence is 15 residues long. This chain's CDR3 is CASSQLGPITRGYTF. The CDR3 nucleotides are TGTGCCAGCAGCCAACTTGGACCCATTACGCGTGGCTACACCTTC.

The gene calls are TRBV10-3 and TRBJ1-2; D unresolved. Germline lookup yields CDR1 ENHRY and CDR2 SYGVKD. The V gene lost 0 bases and the J gene lost 7 bases, with 6 bases spanning the gap. This CDR3 has 12 amino acids. CDR3 nucleotide sequence: TGTGCCATCAGTGAGTCGAGTCGTGGCTACACCTTC. It codes for CAISESSRGYTF.

This clonotype has a handful of counts. The V and J genes are TRBV6-2 or TRBV6-3 and TRBJ2-1; 7 nucleotides align to TRBD2. The V and J ends lost 4 bases and 8 bases, in that order; junction bases with no gene match: 8. The CDR3 runs 14 residues. CDR1 and CDR2 (germline): MNHEY, SVGEGT. The CDR3 here is CASSSGGSGDEQFF. The DNA of the CDR3 is TGTGCCAGCAGTTCCGGCGGGAGTGGGGATGAGCAGTTCTTC.

The chain is built from TRBV6-5 and TRBJ1-2; D gene unclear. The V end lost 7 bases, the J end lost 0 bases, and 6 bases lay between the germline ends. The CDR3 is 12 residues long. CDR1 is MNHEY and CDR2 is SVGAGI in the germline V gene. CDR3 nucleotides: TGTGCCAGCACCGGATCTAACTATGGCTACACCTTC. Translated: CASTGSNYGYTF.

A few counts support this clonotype. The V call is TRBV29-1, the J call TRBJ2-1; D gene unclear. The V and J ends lost 4 bases and 6 bases respectively, with 10 bases between them. The CDR3 spans 12 residues. Germline lookup yields CDR1 SQVTM and CDR2 ANQGSEA. The CDR3 DNA reads TGCAGCGTTGCCCGGGTGGGCAATGAGCAGTTCTTC. Its protein is CSVARVGNEQFF.

This chain's CDR3 is CASTTLRSGNTIYF. In DNA form, the CDR3 reads TGTGCCAGCACCACTCTGCGCTCTGGAAACACCATATATTTT. The chain is built from TRBV12-3 or TRBV12-4 and TRBJ1-3, with D unclear. V lost 7 bases to trimming and J lost 0 bases, with 10 bases between them. The CDR3 extends over 14 amino acids.

The rearrangement joins TRBV9 to TRBJ2-3, with 13 positions matching TRBD2. Germline CDR1 reads SGDLS; CDR2 reads YYNGEE. The J segment lost 5 bases and the V segment lost 0 bases, leaving 6 bases of the junction unmatched. This CDR3 spans 17 amino acids. In DNA, the CDR3 is TGTGCCAGCAGCGTAGATCTGACTAGCGGGGGGTTAGATACGCAGTATTTT. It is translated as CASSVDLTSGGLDTQYF.